The T cell receptor beta chain under discussion was sequenced for a study of blood T cell repertoires in COVID-19. For the study at large: Italy, Spain and the United States were the sources of the convalescent and acute COVID-19 samples. In each case, the material was cDNA or gDNA derived from T cells, B-cell-depleted T cells, or PBMCs.

Germline V CDR1 and CDR2: LNHDA, SQIVND (reference sequence). Deletions cut 5 bases from V and 7 bases from J, with 15 bases between. The CDR3 covers 14 residues. Original data processing: Counts of nucleated cells, estimated from reference gene primer amplification, were obtained. Assay used: immunoSEQ multiplex PCR; TCRdb lists only in-frame clones, some missing. Clonal size and the V and J genes are those of that table, whereas D and trimming came from the DNA. The sample includes about 87,000 clones, about 89% seen only once; the top ten take under 8%. V is TRBV19 and J is TRBJ2-1; possibly TRBD2 for D (5 bases). The clonotype was recovered from a human donor with acute or convalescent COVID-19. The donor label of this sample is uncertain. The sample was peripheral blood. The CDR3 region is CASSLGLDRNEQFF. DNA of the CDR3: TGTGCCAGTAGTCTAGGACTGGATCGGAATGAGCAGTTCTTC.